Following are 5 T cell receptor beta chains from one sample sequenced in a study of T cell responses to AZD1222 COVID-19 vaccine. The repertoire was sequenced with immunoSEQ multiplex PCR; TCRdb's copy has only in-frame clones and lacks some. The table has 150,000 to 200,000 clones, about 90% seen once. The specimen comprised peripheral blood, sampled 28 days after the second AZD1222 dose. The receptors derive from an adult who received the AZD1222 COVID-19 vaccine.

The chain combines TRBV9 with TRBJ2-1, with 7 bases identical to TRBD2. Germline loops: CDR1 SGDLS, CDR2 YYNGEE. J lost 6 bases, V lost 0 bases, and 9 bases had no gene match. The CDR3 is 16 amino acids. CDR3 region: CASSVAWGGRPNEQFF. The DNA for the CDR3 is TGTGCCAGCAGCGTAGCGTGGGGGGGACGTCCCAATGAGCAGTTCTTC.

The chain joins TRBV6-2 or TRBV6-3 to TRBJ1-1, with D maybe TRBD1 (5 bases). Between the trimmed V and J ends, which lost 5 bases and 8 bases, there was a span of 9 bases. CDR1 and CDR2 (germline): MNHEY, SVGEGT. The CDR3 runs to 11 residues. CDR3 DNA sequence: TGTGCCAGCAGTCCGGGGACCGAAGCTTTCTTT. Translating gives CASSPGTEAFF.

The gene calls are TRBV5-1 and TRBJ1-2, with no clear D. CDR3 length equals 14 residues. Trimming removed 0 bases at V and 8 bases at J, with 14 bases between. Germline V lookup: CDR1 SGHRS, CDR2 YFSETQ. The CDR3 reads CASSLDVGIGGYTF. The DNA for the CDR3 is TGCGCCAGCAGCTTGGACGTGGGAATCGGAGGCTACACCTTC.

CDR3 protein: CASKESDRASEAFF. The CDR3 DNA reads TGTGCCAGTAAGGAATCAGACAGAGCTAGTGAAGCTTTCTTT. V is TRBV19 and J is TRBJ1-1, with D possibly being TRBD1 (5 bases). Trimming pared 7 bases from V and 7 bases from J, leaving 19 bases between. This CDR3 has 14 residues. Germline V CDR1 and CDR2: LNHDA, SQIVND (reference sequence).

The chain has TRBV7-2 and TRBJ1-1; D possibly corresponds to TRBD1 (6 bases). Between the trimmed V and J ends, which lost 7 bases and 4 bases, there was a span of 13 bases. CDR1 and CDR2 from the germline V gene are SGHTA and FQGNSA. The CDR3 is 13 amino acids. The CDR3 DNA follows: TGTGCCAGCACCTTTCACAGGGTCACTGAAGCTTTCTTT. Translation: CASTFHRVTEAFF.